The clone carrying this T cell receptor beta chain was seen ten or more times. Its antigen remains unidentified. From the reads, TCRdb called clonotypes with MiXCR, one entry per CDR3 protein. The sample has about 890,000 distinct CDR3 sequences, 25% to 40% seen once. This specimen belongs to a study of T cell repertoires in cytomegalovirus infection. Study-wide results and limits: The study found HLA-C-restricted CMV-specific TCR beta clonotypes dominating the ex vivo response.

The sequence derives from a human donor in good health (CMV status not recorded). Some clones in this sample may be carry-over from other donors' samples. The starting material was cultured CD8+ T cells from PBMCs, obtained from culture after CMV antigen stimulation.

The chain's CDR3 is CASSLWEQGSTDTQYF. Written as DNA, the CDR3 is TGTGCCAGCAGCTTGTGGGAGCAGGGGAGCACAGATACGCAGTATTTT. The chain combines TRBV7-2 with TRBJ2-3, with D perhaps TRBD1 (6 bases). V lost 3 bases and J 0 bases, leaving 13 bases between the germline ends. This CDR3 contains 16 residues. Looked up from germline, CDR1 is SGHTA and CDR2 is FQGNSA.